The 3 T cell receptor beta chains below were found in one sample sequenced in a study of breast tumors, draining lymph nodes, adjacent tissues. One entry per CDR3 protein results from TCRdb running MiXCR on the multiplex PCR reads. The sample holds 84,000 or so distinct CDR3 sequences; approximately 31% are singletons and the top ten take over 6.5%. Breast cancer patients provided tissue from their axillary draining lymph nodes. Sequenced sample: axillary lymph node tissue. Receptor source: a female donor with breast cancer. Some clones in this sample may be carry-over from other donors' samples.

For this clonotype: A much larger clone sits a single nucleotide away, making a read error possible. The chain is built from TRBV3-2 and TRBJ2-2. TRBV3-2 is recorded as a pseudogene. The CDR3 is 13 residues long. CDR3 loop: CASSRTLTGELSF. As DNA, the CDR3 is TGTGCCAGCAGCCGAACACTCACCGGGGAGCTGTCTTTT.

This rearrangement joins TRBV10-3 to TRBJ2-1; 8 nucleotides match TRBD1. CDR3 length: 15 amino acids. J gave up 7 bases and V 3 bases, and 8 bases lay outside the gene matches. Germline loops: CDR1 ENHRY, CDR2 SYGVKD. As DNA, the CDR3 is TGTGCCATCAGTGAAGGACAGGGTTATTGGAATGAGCAGTTCTTC. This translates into CAISEGQGYWNEQFF.

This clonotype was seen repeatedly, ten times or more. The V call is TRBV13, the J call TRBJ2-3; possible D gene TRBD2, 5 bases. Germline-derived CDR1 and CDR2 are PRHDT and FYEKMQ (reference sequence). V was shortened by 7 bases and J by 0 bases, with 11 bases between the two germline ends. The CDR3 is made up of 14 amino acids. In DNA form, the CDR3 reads TGTGCCAGCAAGGCGGGCACTAGCACAGATACGCAGTATTTT. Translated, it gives CASKAGTSTDTQYF.